This T cell receptor beta chain was captured by sequencing in a study of T cells in Graves' hyperthyroidism and ophthalmopathy. This clonotype was detected once. The conserved phenylalanine or tryptophan normally closing the CDR3 is absent here, so this likely arose from a read error. Regions amplified from RNA transcripts were the TCR beta CDR3 regions. Carried out on the TCR CDR3, a first-round RT-PCR used the HTBI primer set. Each CDR3 protein is one row after TCRdb ran MiXCR on the multiplex PCR reads. The sample shows 250,000 to 350,000 distinct CDR3 sequences, more than 15% of them seen only once. V lost 4 bases, J lost 3 bases, and 15 bases stayed unmatched. The CDR3 is 18 residues long.

The chain links TRBV12-3 or TRBV12-4 to TRBJ2-7; the match to TRBD2 covers 10 bases. This receptor was taken from a woman aged 55-69 years with Graves' ophthalmopathy. Source material: blood. The CDR3, as DNA: TGTGCCAGCAGTTCCACTAGCGGGGATACCATTTTCTACTACGAGCAGTACCTC. Translating it yields CASSSTSGDTIFYYEQYL.